These 10 T cell receptor beta chains came from one sample sequenced in a study of CD8+ T cells in alopecia areata. cDNA serving as the sequencing template came from extracted, reverse transcribed RNA. Repertoires were generated with immunoSEQ multiplex PCR, while TCRdb's copy carries only in-frame clones and drops some. The sample carries approximately 6,900 clones, approximately 68% recorded once. Treatment in this sample: oral pan-JAK inhibitor, 5-10 mg twice daily. Obtained from alopecia areata patients were lesional scalp punch biopsies along with peripheral blood. The sample was skin, taken at week 4, from a patient treated with tofacitinib. The receptors originated from a human donor with alopecia areata.

The chain couples TRBV25-1 to TRBJ1-2, with 9 bases identical to TRBD1. Germline V lookup: CDR1 MGHDK, CDR2 SYGVNS. The trim removed 2 bases at V and 7 bases at J, leaving 11 bases unmatched. There are 16 residues in the CDR3. In nucleotides, the CDR3 is TGTGCCAGCAGTGAAGTAGGACAGGGGACGTCCGGTGGCTACACCTTC. This sequence encodes CASSEVGQGTSGGYTF.

The rearrangement joins TRBV4-1 to TRBJ1-5; D call uncertain. CDR3 length: 15 residues. Trimming cost V 0 bases and J 3 bases, with 9 bases left between them. Germline CDR1 is MGHRA and CDR2 is YSYEKL. The CDR3 here is CASSQDRRNNQPQHF. CDR3 coding DNA: TGCGCCAGCAGCCAAGACAGGCGAAACAATCAGCCCCAGCATTTT.

V usage is TRBV4-1 and J usage is TRBJ1-2; TRBD1 matches 8 bases. V gave up 1 base and J gave up 1 base; unmatched junction bases: 8. The germline CDR1 and CDR2 sequences are MGHRA and YSYEKL. The CDR3 contains 17 residues. The CDR3 region is CASSQGMRDRFNYGYTF. In nucleotides, the CDR3 is TGCGCCAGCAGCCAAGGCATGAGGGACAGGTTTAACTATGGCTACACCTTC.

This clone was seen a handful of times. This specimen includes other DNA sequences encoding the same CDR3. The J gene is TRBJ2-7, the V gene TRBV11-2; D gene ambiguous. The V end lost 0 bases, the J end lost 7 bases, and 7 bases lay between the germline ends. Per germline, CDR1 SGHAT and CDR2 FQNNGV. This CDR3 comprises 12 residues. CDR3 region: CASSLDRVEQYF. The CDR3 DNA reads as TGTGCCAGCAGCTTAGATCGAGTAGAGCAGTACTTC.

The chain links TRBV29-1 to TRBJ2-7; D may be TRBD1 (6 bases). Trimming took off 2 bases at V and 5 bases at J, with 16 bases between the two ends. Germline V CDR1 and CDR2: SQVTM, ANQGSEA. The length of the CDR3 is 14 residues. DNA of the CDR3: TGCAGCGTTGAAAAGTTCCAGGGGTCCAACGAGCAGTACTTC. Translation gives CSVEKFQGSNEQYF.

The chain links TRBV5-1 to TRBJ1-6; perhaps TRBD1 as D (5 bases). CDR1 is SGHRS, CDR2 YFSETQ, per germline. V lost 1 base, J lost 7 bases, and 9 bases lay in between. This CDR3 region has 14 residues. The CDR3 DNA follows: TGCGCCAGCAGCTTGCAGGGAGGGAATTCACCCCTCCACTTT. Translation gives CASSLQGGNSPLHF.

There are a few counts of this clone. The CDR3: CASSSSPGTGIAKNIQYF. Here the CDR3 DNA reads TGTGCCAGCAGCTCGTCACCCGGGACAGGGATAGCCAAAAACATTCAGTACTTC. The V call is TRBV9, the J call TRBJ2-4, with 9 bases fitting TRBD1. The CDR3 has 18 amino acids. Trimming at V came to 4 bases and at J to 0 bases, leaving 11 bases not matched to a gene. Germline V gene sequence: CDR1 SGDLS, CDR2 YYNGEE.

The rearrangement links TRBV10-3 to TRBJ1-2; the D is unclear. Trimming cost V 0 bases and J 6 bases, with 17 bases left between them. The germline CDR1 and CDR2 sequences are ENHRY and SYGVKD. CDR3 length: 16 residues. In DNA form, the CDR3 reads TGTGCCATCAGTGAGTCGCAGGTATTATCACGCAATGGCTACACCTTC. Protein product: CAISESQVLSRNGYTF.

This sequence joins TRBV4-1 and TRBJ2-7; D is undetermined. The CDR3 is made up of 15 amino acids. From germline, CDR1 is MGHRA and CDR2 YSYEKL. Trimming removed 4 bases at V and 2 bases at J, with 15 bases between. CDR3 DNA sequence: TGCGCCAGCAGCCCTCGAGTCATCTCCCCCTACGAGCAGTACTTC. It yields the protein CASSPRVISPYEQYF.

This chain joins TRBV5-1 and TRBJ1-2, with D possibly being TRBD1 (6 bases). The CDR3 totals 17 residues. Trimming stripped 2 bases from V and 3 bases from J, with 20 bases between. Germline CDR1 is SGHRS and CDR2 is YFSETQ. The CDR3 here is CASSFEVGGAGHYGYTF. CDR3 coding DNA: TGCGCCAGCAGCTTTGAAGTGGGGGGCGCGGGACACTATGGCTACACCTTC.